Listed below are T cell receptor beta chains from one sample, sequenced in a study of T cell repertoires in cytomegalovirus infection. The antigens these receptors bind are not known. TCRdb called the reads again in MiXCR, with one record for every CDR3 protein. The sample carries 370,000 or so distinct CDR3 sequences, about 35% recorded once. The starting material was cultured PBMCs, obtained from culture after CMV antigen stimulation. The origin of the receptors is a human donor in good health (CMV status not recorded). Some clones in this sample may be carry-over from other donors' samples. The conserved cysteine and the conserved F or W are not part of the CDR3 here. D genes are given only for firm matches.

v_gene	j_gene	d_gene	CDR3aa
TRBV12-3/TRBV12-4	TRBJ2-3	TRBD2	ASKTGGFTSTDTQY
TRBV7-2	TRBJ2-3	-	ASSSSGTSTDTQY
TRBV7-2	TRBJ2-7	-	ASSPQGGTNEQY
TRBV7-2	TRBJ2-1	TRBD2	ASSLDLAGTGEQF
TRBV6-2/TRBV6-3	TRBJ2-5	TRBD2	ASSPLAGVGETQY
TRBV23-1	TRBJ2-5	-	ASSLGAVPKPSNFETQY
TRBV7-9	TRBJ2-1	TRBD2	ASSLEGLDLKF
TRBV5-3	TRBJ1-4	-	ASSPLGGEKLF
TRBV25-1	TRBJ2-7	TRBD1	ASSEWRTGIRNEQY
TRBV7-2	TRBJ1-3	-	ASSLGGLGNTIY
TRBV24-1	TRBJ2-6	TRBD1	ATSDSTDREYSGANVLT
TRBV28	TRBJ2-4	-	ASSPSGLRSPRGAKNIQY
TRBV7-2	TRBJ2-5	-	ASSLAGGEKTQY
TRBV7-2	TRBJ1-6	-	ASSRDGSNSPLH
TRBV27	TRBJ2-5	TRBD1	ASIDRGRETQY
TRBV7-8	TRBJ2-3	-	ASSLGAIVDTQY
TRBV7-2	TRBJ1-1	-	ASSLNRATEAF
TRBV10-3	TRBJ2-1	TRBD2	AISESGTSGRANEQF
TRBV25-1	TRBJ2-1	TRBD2	ASSLTSGLGNEQF
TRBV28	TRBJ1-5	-	ASSSNARVLQSNQPQH
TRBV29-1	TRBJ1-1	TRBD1	SVEEPDRDVTEAF
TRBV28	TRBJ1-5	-	ASSKGGQPQH
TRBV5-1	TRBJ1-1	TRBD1	ASSQDRGYDTEAF
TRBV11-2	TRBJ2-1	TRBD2	ASRGASGRAVYNEQF
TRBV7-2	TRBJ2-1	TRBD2	ASSRWTSGASSYNEQF
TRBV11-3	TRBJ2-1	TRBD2	ASSRSGASGRDEQF
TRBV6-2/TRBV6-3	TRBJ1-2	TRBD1	ASSYSGQGPSYT
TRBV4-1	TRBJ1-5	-	ASSGGEGYDQPQH
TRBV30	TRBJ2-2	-	AWSVGTVNTGELF
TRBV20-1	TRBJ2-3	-	SAAWGRRLSTDTQY
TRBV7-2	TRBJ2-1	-	ASSFFSGSGDEQF
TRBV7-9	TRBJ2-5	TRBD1	ASSSGQGTLETQY
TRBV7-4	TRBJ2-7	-	ASSPRGRLSSYEQY
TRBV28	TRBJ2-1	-	ASISQGGESYNEQF
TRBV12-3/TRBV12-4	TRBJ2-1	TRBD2	ASSLSGRRINEQF
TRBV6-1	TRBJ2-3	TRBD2	ASREAGGTDTQY
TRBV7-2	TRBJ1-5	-	ASSRNSGVQPQH
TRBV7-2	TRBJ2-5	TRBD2	ASSLSAGVETQY
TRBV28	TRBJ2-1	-	ASSPLYGRSPNEQF
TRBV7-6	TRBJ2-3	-	ASSLKWLETQY
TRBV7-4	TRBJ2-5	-	ASSLARRQQETQY
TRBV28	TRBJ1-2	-	ASSLWAARATYGYT
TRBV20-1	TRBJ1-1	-	SGGKGNTEAF
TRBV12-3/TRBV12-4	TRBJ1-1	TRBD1	ASREGQVAEAF
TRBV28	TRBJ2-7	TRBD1	ASRGTGPDRDEQY